Below, one T cell receptor beta chain is given with its context. The data were obtained in a study of blood T cell repertoires in COVID-19. Study as a whole: Specimens from acute and convalescent COVID-19 originated in the United States, Italy and Spain. From T cells, B-cell-depleted T cells, or PBMCs came the material, which was cDNA or gDNA.

Sequencing used immunoSEQ multiplex PCR; TCRdb keeps in-frame clones, though not all of them. The sample lists 75,000 to 85,000 clones, more than 75% occurring once. V was cut by 7 bases and J by 2 bases, with 14 bases left in between. The CDR3 covers 14 residues. The V gene's germline CDR1 is GTSNPN and CDR2 SVGIG (reference sequence). Seattle-derived patients entered the study during active infection and were followed longitudinally. The chain combines TRBV30 with TRBJ2-2; D is undetermined. Sequencing was done on a sample of peripheral blood. The TCR originated in a man in his sixties with COVID-19, enrolled during active disease. The CDR3 loop is CAFSRQSNTGELFF. The CDR3 DNA is TGTGCCTTTTCTAGGCAGTCTAACACCGGGGAGCTGTTTTTT.